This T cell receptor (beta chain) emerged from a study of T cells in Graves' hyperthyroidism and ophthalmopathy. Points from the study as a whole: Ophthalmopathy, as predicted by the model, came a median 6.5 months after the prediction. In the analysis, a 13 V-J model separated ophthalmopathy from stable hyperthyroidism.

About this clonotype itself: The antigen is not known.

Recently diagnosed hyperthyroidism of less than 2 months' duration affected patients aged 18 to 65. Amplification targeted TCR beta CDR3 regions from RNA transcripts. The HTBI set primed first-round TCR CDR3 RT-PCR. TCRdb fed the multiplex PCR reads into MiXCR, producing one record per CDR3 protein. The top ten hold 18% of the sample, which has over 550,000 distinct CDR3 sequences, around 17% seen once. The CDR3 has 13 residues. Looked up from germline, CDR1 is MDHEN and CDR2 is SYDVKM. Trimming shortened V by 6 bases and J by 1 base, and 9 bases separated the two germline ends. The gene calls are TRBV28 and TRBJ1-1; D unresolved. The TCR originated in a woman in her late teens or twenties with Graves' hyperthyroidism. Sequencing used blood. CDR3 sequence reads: CASRETPNTEAFF. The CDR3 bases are TGTGCCAGCAGGGAGACACCGAACACTGAAGCTTTCTTT.